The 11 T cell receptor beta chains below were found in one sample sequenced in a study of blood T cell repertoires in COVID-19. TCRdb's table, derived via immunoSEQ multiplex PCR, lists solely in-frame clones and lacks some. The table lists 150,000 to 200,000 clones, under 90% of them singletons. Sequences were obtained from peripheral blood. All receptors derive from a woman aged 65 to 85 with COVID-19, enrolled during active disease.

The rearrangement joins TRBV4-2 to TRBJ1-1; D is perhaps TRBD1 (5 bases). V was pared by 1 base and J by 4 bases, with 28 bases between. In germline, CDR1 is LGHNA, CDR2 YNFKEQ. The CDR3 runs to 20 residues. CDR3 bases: TGTGCCAGCAGCCAAGGGAATTGGGCCTCGCGGGGAGGTGGGGGCACTGAAGCTTTCTTT. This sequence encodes CASSQGNWASRGGGGTEAFF.

The CDR3 region has the DNA TGTGCCAGCAGCTTAGTTTCTTTCGCAGATACGCAGTATTTT. This codes for CASSLVSFADTQYF. The chain links TRBV7-8 to TRBJ2-3, with no clear D. CDR3 length: 14 residues. Between the trimmed V and J ends, which lost 1 base and 4 bases, there was a span of 9 bases. Germline loops: CDR1 SGHVS, CDR2 FQNEAQ.

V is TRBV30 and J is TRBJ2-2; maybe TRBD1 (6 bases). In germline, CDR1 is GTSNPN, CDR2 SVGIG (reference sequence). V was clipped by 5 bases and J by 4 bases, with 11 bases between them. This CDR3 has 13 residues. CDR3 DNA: TGTGCCTGGGGACAGCCGGGCACCGGGGAGCTGTTTTTT. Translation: CAWGQPGTGELFF.

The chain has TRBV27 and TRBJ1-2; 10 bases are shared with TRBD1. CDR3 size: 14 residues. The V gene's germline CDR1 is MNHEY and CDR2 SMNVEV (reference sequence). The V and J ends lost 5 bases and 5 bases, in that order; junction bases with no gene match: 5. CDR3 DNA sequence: TGTGCCAGCAGTCGGGACAGGGGAGGGTATGGCTACACCTTC. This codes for CASSRDRGGYGYTF.

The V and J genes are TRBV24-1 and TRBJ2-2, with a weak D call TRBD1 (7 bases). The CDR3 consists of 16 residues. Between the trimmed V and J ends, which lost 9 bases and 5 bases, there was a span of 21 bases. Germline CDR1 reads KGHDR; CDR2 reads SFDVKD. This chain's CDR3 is CATGGTASQRTGELFF. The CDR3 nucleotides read TGTGCCACCGGAGGGACAGCCAGCCAGAGGACCGGGGAGCTGTTTTTT.

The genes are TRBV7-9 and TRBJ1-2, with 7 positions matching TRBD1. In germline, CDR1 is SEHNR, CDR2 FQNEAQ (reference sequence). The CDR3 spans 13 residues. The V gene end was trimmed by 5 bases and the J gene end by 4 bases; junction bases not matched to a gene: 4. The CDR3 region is CASSPGQVYGYTF. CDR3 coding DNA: TGTGCCAGCAGCCCAGGACAGGTCTATGGCTACACCTTC.

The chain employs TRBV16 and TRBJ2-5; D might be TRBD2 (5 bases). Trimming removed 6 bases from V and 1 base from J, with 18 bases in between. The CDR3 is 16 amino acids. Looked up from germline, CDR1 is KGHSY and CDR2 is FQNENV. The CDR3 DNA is TGTGCCAGCAGTCCCCCGGAAAGCGGTTCCCAAGAGACCCAGTACTTC. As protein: CASSPPESGSQETQYF.

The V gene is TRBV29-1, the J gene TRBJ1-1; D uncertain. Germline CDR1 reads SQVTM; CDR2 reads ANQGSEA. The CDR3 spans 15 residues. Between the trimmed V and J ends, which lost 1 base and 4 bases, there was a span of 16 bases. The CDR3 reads CSVEGGRGFSTEAFF. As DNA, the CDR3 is TGCAGCGTTGAAGGGGGTAGAGGGTTCAGCACTGAAGCTTTCTTT.

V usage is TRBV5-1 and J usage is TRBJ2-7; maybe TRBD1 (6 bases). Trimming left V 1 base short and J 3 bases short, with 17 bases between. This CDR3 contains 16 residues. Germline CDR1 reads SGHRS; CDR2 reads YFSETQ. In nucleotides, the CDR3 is TGCGCCAGCAGCTTGACCTCCGGGACACTCAACTACGAGCAGTACTTC. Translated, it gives CASSLTSGTLNYEQYF.

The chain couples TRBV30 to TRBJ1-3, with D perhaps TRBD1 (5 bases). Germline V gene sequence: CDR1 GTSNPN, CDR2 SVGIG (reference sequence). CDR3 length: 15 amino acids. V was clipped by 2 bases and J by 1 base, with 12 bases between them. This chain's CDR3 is CAWSWGEESGNTIYF. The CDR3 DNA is TGTGCCTGGAGTTGGGGGGAGGAATCTGGAAACACCATATATTTT.

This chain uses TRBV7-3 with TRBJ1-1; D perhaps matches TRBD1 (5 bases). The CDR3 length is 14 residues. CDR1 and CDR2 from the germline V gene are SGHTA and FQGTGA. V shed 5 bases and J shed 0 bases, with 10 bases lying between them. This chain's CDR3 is CASSTGLMNTEAFF. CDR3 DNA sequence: TGTGCCAGCAGCACGGGACTCATGAACACTGAAGCTTTCTTT.